Shown below are 4 T cell receptor beta chains from a single sample sequenced in a study of blood T cells in healthy people across ages. A J-beta primer mix and a sample-barcoded 5' primer were used in a second PCR of roughly 7 to 12 cycles. TCRdb fed the 5' RACE reads into MiXCR, producing one record per CDR3 protein. The sample comprises about 1.6 million distinct CDR3 sequences, about 35% of which are singletons, and about 11% rests with the top ten. Sequenced: blood. These receptor sequences come from a woman younger than 45 in good health.

The chain is built from TRBV6-1 and TRBJ2-3; D may match TRBD1 or TRBD2 (5 bases each). Germline CDR1 MNHNS, CDR2 SASEGT. Trimming took off 6 bases at V and 2 bases at J, with 18 bases between the two ends. The CDR3 is made up of 16 amino acids. This CDR3 reads CASSRASQLVTDTQYF. CDR3 in DNA: TGTGCCAGCAGCAGGGCTAGCCAACTAGTCACAGATACGCAGTATTTT.

This rearrangement joins TRBV28 to TRBJ2-1; TRBD2 agrees at 9 bases. The CDR3 extends over 16 amino acids. Germline V lookup: CDR1 MDHEN, CDR2 SYDVKM. V dropped 5 bases and J dropped 13; count of bases not matched to a gene: 18. The CDR3 spells CASSATGSGSFETQFF. In nucleotides, the CDR3 is TGTGCCAGCAGTGCTACTGGTAGCGGGAGTTTCGAGACCCAGTTCTTC.

This clonotype occurred a few times. The chain joins TRBV7-2 to TRBJ2-4; maybe TRBD2 (7 bases). Between the trimmed V and J ends, which lost 5 bases and 3 bases, there was a span of 17 bases. The CDR3 runs to 16 residues. In germline, CDR1 is SGHTA, CDR2 FQGNSA. The CDR3 protein is CASSPMGGGLKNIQYF. CDR3 DNA sequence: TGTGCCAGCAGCCCAATGGGGGGGGGCCTCAAAAACATTCAGTACTTC. Using reference TRBV7-2 and TRBJ2-4 for the parts outside the CDR3, the full variable domain is GAGVSQSPSNKVTEKGKDVELRCDPISGHTALYWYRQSLGQGLEFLIYFQGNSAPDKSGLPSDRFSAERTGGSVSTLTIQRTQQEDSAVYLCASSPMGGGLKNIQYFGAGTRLSVL.

Comment on this clonotype: A much larger clone differs from this one at a single base, so this may be a read error. V gene TRBV5-1 combines with J gene TRBJ2-1; either TRBD1 or TRBD2 may fit D (5 bases each). This CDR3 contains 17 residues. CDR1 SGHRS and CDR2 YFSETQ come from the germline V gene. DNA of the CDR3: TGCGCCAGCAGCTTGTCCCCCTCAGGGAGCTCCCACAATGAGCAGTTCTTC. Translated: CASSLSPSGSSHNEQFF.